This T cell receptor beta chain was documented in a study of regulatory T cells in long-lasting Graves disease. TCR beta libraries were built with iRepertoire HTBI primers and Arm-PCR of CDR3 regions. TCRdb re-called the multiplex PCR reads with MiXCR, one entry per CDR3 protein. The data contain some 230,000 distinct CDR3 sequences, about 18% of them seen just once; the ten biggest clones take up 22%. Time point here: newly diagnosed GD, antithyroid drugs for less than 3 months. Preparation of the TCR library used RNA extracted from PBMCs. This clonotype was detected only a few times. Sequencing was performed on peripheral blood mononuclear cells (PBMCs), taken at new diagnosis, from a patient treated with antithyroid drugs. The source is a female donor with Graves disease.

The CDR3 region has the DNA TGTGCCAGCAGTTGGGGCGACGAGCAGTACTTC. Protein sequence: CASSWGDEQYF. The chain is built from TRBV6-5 and TRBJ2-7; D possibly corresponds to TRBD1 (5 bases). Germline-derived CDR1 and CDR2 are MNHEY and SVGAGI. Deletions cut 4 bases from V and 5 bases from J, with 6 bases between. The CDR3 is 11 amino acids.